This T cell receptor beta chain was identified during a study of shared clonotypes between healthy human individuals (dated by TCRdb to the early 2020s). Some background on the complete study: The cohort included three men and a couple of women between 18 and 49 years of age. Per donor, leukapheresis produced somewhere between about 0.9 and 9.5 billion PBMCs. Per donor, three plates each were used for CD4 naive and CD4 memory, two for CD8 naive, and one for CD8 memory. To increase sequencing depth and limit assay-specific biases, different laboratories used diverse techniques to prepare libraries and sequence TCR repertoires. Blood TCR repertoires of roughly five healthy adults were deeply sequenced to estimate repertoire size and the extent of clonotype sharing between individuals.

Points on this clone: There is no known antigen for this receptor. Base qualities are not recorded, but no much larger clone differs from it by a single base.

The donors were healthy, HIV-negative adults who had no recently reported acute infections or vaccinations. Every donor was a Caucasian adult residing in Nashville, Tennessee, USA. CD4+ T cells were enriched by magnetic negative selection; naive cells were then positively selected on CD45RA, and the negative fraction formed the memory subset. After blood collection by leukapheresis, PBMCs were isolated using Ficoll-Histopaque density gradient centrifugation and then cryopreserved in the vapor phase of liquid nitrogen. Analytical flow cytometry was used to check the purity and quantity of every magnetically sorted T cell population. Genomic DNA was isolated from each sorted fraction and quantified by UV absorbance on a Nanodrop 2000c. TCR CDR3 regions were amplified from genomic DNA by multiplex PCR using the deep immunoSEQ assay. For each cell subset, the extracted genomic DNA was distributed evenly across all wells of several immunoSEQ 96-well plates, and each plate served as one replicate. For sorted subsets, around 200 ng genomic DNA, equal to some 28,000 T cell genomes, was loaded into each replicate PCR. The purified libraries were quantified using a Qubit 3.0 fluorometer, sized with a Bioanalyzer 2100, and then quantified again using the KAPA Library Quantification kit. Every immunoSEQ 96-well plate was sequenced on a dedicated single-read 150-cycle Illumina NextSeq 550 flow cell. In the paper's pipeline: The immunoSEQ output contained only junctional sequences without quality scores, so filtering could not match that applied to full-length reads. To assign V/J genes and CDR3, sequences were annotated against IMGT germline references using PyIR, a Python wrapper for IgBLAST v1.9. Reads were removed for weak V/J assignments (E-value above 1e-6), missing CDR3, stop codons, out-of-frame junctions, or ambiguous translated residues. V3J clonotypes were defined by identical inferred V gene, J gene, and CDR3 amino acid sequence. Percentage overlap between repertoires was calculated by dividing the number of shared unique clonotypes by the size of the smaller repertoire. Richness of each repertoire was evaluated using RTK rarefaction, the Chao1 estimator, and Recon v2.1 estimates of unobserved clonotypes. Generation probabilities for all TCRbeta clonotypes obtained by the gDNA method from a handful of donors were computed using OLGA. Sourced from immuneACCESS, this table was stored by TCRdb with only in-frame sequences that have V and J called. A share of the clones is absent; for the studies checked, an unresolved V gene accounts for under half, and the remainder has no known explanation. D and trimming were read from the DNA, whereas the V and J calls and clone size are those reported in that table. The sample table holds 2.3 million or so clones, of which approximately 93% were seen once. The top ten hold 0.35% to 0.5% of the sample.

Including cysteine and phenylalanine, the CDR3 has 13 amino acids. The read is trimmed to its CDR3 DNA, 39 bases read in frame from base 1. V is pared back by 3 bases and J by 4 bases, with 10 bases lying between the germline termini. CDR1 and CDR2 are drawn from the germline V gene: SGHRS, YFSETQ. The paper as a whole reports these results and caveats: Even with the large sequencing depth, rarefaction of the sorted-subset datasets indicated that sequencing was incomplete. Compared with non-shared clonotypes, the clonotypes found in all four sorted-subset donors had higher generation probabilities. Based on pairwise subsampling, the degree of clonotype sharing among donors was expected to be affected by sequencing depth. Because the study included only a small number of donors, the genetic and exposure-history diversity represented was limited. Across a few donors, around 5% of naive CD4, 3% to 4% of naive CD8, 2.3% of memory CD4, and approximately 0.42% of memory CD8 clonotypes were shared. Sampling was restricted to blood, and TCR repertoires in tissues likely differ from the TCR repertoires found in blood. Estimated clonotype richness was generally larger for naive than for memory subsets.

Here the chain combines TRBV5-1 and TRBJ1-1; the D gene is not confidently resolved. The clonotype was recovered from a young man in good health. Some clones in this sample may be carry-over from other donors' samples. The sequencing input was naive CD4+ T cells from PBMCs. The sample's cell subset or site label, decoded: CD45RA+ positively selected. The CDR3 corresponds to CASSSLASTEAFF. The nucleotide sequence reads TGCGCCAGCAGCTCTTTGGCGAGCACTGAAGCTTTCTTT.